This T cell receptor beta chain appears in the sequencing data of a study of T cells in Graves' hyperthyroidism and ophthalmopathy. Overall study context: Before treatment of any kind, peripheral blood was taken at initial diagnosis.

Diagnosing involved the use of clinical symptoms, serum thyroxine and TRAb, thyroid ultrasound and orbital computed tomography. The TCR beta CDR3 regions underwent amplification using RNA transcripts as the source. When the TCR CDR3 underwent first-round RT-PCR, the HTBI primer set was used. MiXCR, applied by TCRdb to the multiplex PCR reads, yields one record per CDR3 protein. The sample has 600,000 to 900,000 distinct CDR3 sequences, roughly 15% seen once. This CDR3 contains 14 residues. The V gene end was trimmed by 0 bases and the J gene end by 7 bases; junction bases not matched to a gene: 8. Germline V gene lookup returns CDR1 DFQATT and CDR2 SNEGSKA (reference sequence).

The TCR originated in a man aged 18 to 29 with Graves' hyperthyroidism. The sample comprised blood. V gene TRBV20-1 combines with J gene TRBJ2-5; TRBD2 matches at 7 bases. In nucleotides, the CDR3 is TGCAGTGCTAGAGATCGGGGGGTATTAGTGACCCAGTACTTC. Its protein product is CSARDRGVLVTQYF.